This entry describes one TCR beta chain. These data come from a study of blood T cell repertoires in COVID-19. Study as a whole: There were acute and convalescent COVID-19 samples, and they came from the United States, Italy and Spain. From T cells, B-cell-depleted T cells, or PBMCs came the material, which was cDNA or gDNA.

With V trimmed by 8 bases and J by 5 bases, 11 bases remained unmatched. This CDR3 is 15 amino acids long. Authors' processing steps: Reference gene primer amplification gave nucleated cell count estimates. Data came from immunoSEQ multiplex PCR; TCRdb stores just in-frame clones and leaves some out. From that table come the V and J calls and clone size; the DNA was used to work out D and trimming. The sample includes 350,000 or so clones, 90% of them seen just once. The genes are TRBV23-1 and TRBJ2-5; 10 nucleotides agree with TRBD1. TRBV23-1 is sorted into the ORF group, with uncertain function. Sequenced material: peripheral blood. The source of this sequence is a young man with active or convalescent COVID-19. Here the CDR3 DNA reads TGCGCCAGCCGTCGACGGGGACAGGGGAGGGAGACCCAGTACTTC. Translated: CASRRRGQGRETQYF.